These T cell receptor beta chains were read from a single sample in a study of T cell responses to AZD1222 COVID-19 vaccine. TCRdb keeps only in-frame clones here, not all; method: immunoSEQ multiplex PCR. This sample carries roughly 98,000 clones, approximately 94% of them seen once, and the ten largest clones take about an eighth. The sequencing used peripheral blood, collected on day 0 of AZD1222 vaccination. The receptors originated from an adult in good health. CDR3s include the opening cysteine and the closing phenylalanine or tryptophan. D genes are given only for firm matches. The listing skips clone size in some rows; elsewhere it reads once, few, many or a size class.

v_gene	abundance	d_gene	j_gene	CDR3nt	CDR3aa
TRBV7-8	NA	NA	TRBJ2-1	TGTGCCAGCAGCTTAGGCCCTCTCGTTCCCCATGAGCAGTTCTTC	CASSLGPLVPHEQFF
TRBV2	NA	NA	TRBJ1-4	TGTGCCAGCAGTGATCCTAGGACTAATGAAAAACTGTTTTTT	CASSDPRTNEKLFF
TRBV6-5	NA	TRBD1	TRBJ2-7	TGTGCCAGCGGGGACAGGGGGATTTACGAGCAGTACTTC	CASGDRGIYEQYF
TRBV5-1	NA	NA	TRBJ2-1	TGCGCCAGCAGCTTGGGGGCAGTCAATGAGCAGTTCTTC	CASSLGAVNEQFF
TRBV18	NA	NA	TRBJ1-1	TGTGCCAGCTCACCGTCCGGGGGCACTGAAGCTTTCTTT	CASSPSGGTEAFF
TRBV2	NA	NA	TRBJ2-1	TGTGCCAGCAGTGAGGGTGGCGGGGAAAATGAGCAGTTCTTC	CASSEGGGENEQFF
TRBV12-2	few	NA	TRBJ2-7	TGTGCAAGGCGGGGACAGCCCCAATCCACCTACGAGCAGTACTTC	CARRGQPQSTYEQYF
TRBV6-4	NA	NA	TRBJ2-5	TGTGCCAGCAGTCCCAGGGTTGGCGGCGGAGAGACCCAGTACTTC	CASSPRVGGGETQYF
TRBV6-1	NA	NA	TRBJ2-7	TGTGCCAGCAGTGAGTTTAGGGGTGACGAGCAGTACTTC	CASSEFRGDEQYF
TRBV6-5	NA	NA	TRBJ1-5	TGTGCCAGCCGGGCTAGCAATCAGCCCCAGCATTTT	CASRASNQPQHF
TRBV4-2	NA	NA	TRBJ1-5	TGTGCCAGCAGCCAAGTGGGAGGGACATTAGGTCAGCCCCAGCATTTT	CASSQVGGTLGQPQHF
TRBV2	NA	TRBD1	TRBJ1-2	TGTGCCAGCAGGGCGGGACAGCTCGCCTATGGCTACACCTTC	CASRAGQLAYGYTF
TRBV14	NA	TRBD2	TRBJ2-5	TGTGCCAGCAGCCAAGCTAGCGGGAGTTTGGAGACCCAGTACTTC	CASSQASGSLETQYF
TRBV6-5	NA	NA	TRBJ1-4	TGTGCCAGCAGAAGAACGGGACAACATAATGAAAAACTGTTTTTT	CASRRTGQHNEKLFF
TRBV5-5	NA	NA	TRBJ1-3	TGTGCCAGCAGCTTGACCAATTGGGCGCAGGGAAACACCATATATTTT	CASSLTNWAQGNTIYF
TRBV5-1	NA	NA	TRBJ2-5	TGCGCCAGCAGTCGTTCCAGGATCCCTTCGCAAGAGACCCAGTACTTC	CASSRSRIPSQETQYF
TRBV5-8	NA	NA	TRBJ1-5	TGTGCCAGCAGCTTCGCGGTCCCCAATCAGCCCCAGCATTTT	CASSFAVPNQPQHF
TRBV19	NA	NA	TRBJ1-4	TGTGCCAGTAGTACCCCAAGACCGAGGGCAACTAATGAAAAACTGTTTTTT	CASSTPRPRATNEKLFF
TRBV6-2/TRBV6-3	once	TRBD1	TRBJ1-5	TGTGCCAGCAGCTCCCGGGACAGGGTGACGGGTAATCAGCCCCAGCATTTT	CASSSRDRVTGNQPQHF
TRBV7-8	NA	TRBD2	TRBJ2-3	TGTGCCAGCAGCCCGCGGGAGGGCCGCCCAGATACGCAGTATTTT	CASSPREGRPDTQYF
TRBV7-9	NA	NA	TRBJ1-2	TGTGCCAGCAGCTTAAGGACAAACTATGGCTACACCTTC	CASSLRTNYGYTF
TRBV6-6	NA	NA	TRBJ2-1	TGTGCCAGCAGTTACCCCGCGCCAGGTGGGGGCAATGAGCAGTTCTTC	CASSYPAPGGGNEQFF
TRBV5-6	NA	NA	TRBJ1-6	TGTGCCAGCACCGCGACAGGTGGGGTGTCGAGGTCCCTCCACTTT	CASTATGGVSRSLHF
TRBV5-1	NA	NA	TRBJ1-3	TGCGCCAGCAGCTTGGGACAGCCGGGAAACACCATATATTTT	CASSLGQPGNTIYF
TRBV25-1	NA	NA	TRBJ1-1	TGTGCCAGCAGCCTCATAGAAAGTGAAGCTTTCTTT	CASSLIESEAFF
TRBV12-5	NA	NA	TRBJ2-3	TGTGCTAGTGGGATCCTAGATACGCAGTATTTT	CASGILDTQYF
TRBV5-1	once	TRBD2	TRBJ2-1	TGCGCCAGCAGCACCGGGACTAGCGGGTACAATGAGCAGTTCTTC	CASSTGTSGYNEQFF
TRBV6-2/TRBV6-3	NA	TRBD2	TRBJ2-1	TGTGCCAGCAGCTATACTCCGGGACTAGCGGTTTACAATGAGCAGTTCTTC	CASSYTPGLAVYNEQFF
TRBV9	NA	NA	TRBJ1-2	TGTGCCAGCAGCGTGTCCAGGGACTATGGCTACACCTTC	CASSVSRDYGYTF
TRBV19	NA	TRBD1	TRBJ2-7	TGTGCCAGTAGAGGACAGGCTGGGGAGCAGTACTTC	CASRGQAGEQYF
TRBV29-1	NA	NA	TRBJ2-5	TGCAGCGTTGAGGGGGGATATGGGCAAAAGACCCAGTACTTC	CSVEGGYGQKTQYF
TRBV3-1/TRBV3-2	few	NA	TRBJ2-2	TGTGCCAGCAGCCAAGATAACTTGAACACCGGGGAGCTGTTTTTT	CASSQDNLNTGELFF
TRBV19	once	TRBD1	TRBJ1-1	TGTGCCAGTAGTATAAGGTTACCCGACAGGGGGAATTTTGGCACTGAAGCTTTCTTT	CASSIRLPDRGNFGTEAFF
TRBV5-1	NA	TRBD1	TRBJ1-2	TGCGCCAGCAGCGCCCGGGACAGGGGTGACTATGGCTACACCTTC	CASSARDRGDYGYTF
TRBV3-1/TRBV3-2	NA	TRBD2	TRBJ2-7	TGTGCCAGCAGCCAGGGGAGGGTCTCCTACGAGCAGTACTTC	CASSQGRVSYEQYF
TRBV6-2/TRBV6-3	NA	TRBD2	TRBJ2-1	TGTGCCAGCAGTTACATCCTAGCGGGTTTTATAGAGCAGTTCTTC	CASSYILAGFIEQFF
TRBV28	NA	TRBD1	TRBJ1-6	TGTGCCAGCAGTTCCCATGGGACAGCGTCTAATTCACCCCTCCACTTT	CASSSHGTASNSPLHF
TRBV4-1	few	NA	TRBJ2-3	TGCGCCAGCAGCCAAGAGGGACGCACAGATACGCAGTATTTT	CASSQEGRTDTQYF
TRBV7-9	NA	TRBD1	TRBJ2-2	TGTGCCAGCAGCCCCGGGGACAGAATTACCGGGGAGCTGTTTTTT	CASSPGDRITGELFF
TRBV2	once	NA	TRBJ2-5	TGTGCCAGCAGTGAAATTGGGGGAGGTTCGAACCTGGACTTC	CASSEIGGGSNLDF
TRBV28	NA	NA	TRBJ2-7	TGTGCCGGCGCGAGGAAAGGCGGGAACTCCTACGAGCAGTACTTC	CAGARKGGNSYEQYF
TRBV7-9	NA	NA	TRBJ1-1	TGTGCCAGCAGCCCGAGAGACAGTTCGAAGAACACTGAAGCTTTCTTT	CASSPRDSSKNTEAFF
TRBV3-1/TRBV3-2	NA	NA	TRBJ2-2	TGTGCCAGCAGCTCCTCCACCGCCGGGGAGCTGTTTTTT	CASSSSTAGELFF
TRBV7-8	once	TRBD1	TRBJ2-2	TGTGCCAGCAGCTTAGCTGCCAGACAGGGGGCCGGGGAGCTGTTTTTT	CASSLAARQGAGELFF
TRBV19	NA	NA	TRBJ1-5	TGTGCCAGTAGTGCGCTGGACAGCAATCAGCCCCAGCATTTT	CASSALDSNQPQHF
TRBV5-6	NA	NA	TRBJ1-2	TGTGCCAGCAGCCTAGGACAGAACTACAACTATGGCTACACCTTC	CASSLGQNYNYGYTF
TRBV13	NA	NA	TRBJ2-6	TGTGCCAGCAGCTTAGGGGGGGTTGGACCCCAGAATGTCCTGACTTTC	CASSLGGVGPQNVLTF
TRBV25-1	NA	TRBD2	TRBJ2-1	TGTGCCAGCAGTGAATCGGGACTAGGAAACAATGAGCAGTTCTTC	CASSESGLGNNEQFF
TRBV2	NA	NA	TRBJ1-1	TGTGCCAGCAGTCAAGCACCCTCAGACACTGAAGCTTTCTTT	CASSQAPSDTEAFF
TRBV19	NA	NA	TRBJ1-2	TGTGCCAGTACCATAAGGGGGGGCTATGGCTACACCTTC	CASTIRGGYGYTF
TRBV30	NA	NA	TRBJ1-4	TGTGCCTGGAGGAGGCGGCAGGGCCAGTTTAATGAAAAACTGTTTTTT	CAWRRRQGQFNEKLFF
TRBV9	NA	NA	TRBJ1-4	TGTGCCAGCAGCGTAGGGACAGATGAAAAACTGTTTTTT	CASSVGTDEKLFF
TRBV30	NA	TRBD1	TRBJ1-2	TGTGCCTACGACAGGGGAAGCGGCTACACCTTC	CAYDRGSGYTF